Sequencing of this T cell receptor (beta chain) was carried out in a study of T-cell memory formation after mild COVID-19. Study findings and constraints: Pre-infection memory contained some responding clones, which suggested that cross-reactive memory had joined.

TCRdb passed the 5' RACE reads through MiXCR, listing each CDR3 protein once. The sample lists 550,000 to 700,000 distinct CDR3 sequences; roughly 17% were seen once. This clonotype was observed at least ten times. Its antigen is unknown. The CDR3 consists of 13 residues. Germline V gene lookup returns CDR1 SQVTM and CDR2 ANQGSEA. Trimming pared 6 bases from V and 7 bases from J, leaving 13 bases between. The TCR was taken from an adult woman who had mild COVID-19 (a few samples of this study predate the infection). Cell type and time point are not known. Material for sequencing was PBMCs or a T cell subset sorted from them (not recorded which). The chain employs TRBV29-1 and TRBJ1-6; D perhaps matches TRBD1 (5 bases). The CDR3 DNA is TGCAGCGTCTCAACCGGGGCGAATTCACCCCTCCACTTT. It codes for CSVSTGANSPLHF.